Listed below are T cell receptor beta chains from one sample, sequenced in a study of cytomegalovirus exposure and HLA in healthy donors. The method was immunoSEQ multiplex PCR; TCRdb's version includes in-frame clones alone and lacks a portion of them. The sample lists about 82,000 clones; over 9% were seen once. The specimen was PBMCs. These receptors were collected from a man in his 60s in good health and CMV-seropositive. The CDR3 runs from the conserved cysteine through the conserved F or W. D genes are given only for firm matches. Clone size is stated in some rows and not others, as once, few, many or a class when expanded.

D,J,V,size,CDR3,DNA
NA,TRBJ2-7,TRBV4-1,NA,CASSQDRASEQYF,TGCGCCAGCAGCCAAGACAGGGCGAGCGAGCAGTACTTC
TRBD2,TRBJ2-2,TRBV6-4,NA,CASKKRESTGELFF,TGTGCCAGCAAGAAGCGGGAGTCCACCGGGGAGCTGTTTTTT
NA,TRBJ1-2,TRBV2,few,CASSAGLGGYTF,TGTGCCAGCAGTGCAGGGTTAGGCGGCTACACCTTC
TRBD1,TRBJ1-1,TRBV6-6,few,CASRQGAGGEAFF,TGTGCCAGCAGACAGGGGGCAGGTGGTGAAGCTTTCTTT
TRBD2,TRBJ2-1,TRBV5-1,NA,CASSSGLAGVHLSPVMNEQFF,TGCGCCAGCAGCTCTGGACTAGCGGGAGTCCATTTATCTCCCGTGATGAATGAGCAGTTCTTC
TRBD2,TRBJ2-1,TRBV28,few,CASSPHATSGGFNEQFF,TGTGCCAGCAGTCCCCACGCGACTAGCGGGGGTTTCAATGAGCAGTTCTTC
NA,TRBJ2-3,TRBV9,few,CASSTQEGSTDTQYF,TGTGCCAGCAGCACCCAGGAGGGGAGCACAGATACGCAGTATTTT
NA,TRBJ1-4,TRBV6-1,NA,CASSERRGGEKLFF,TGTGCCAGCAGTGAAAGGAGGGGTGGTGAAAAACTGTTTTTT
NA,TRBJ1-4,TRBV30,few,CAWEGTGNEKLFF,TGTGCCTGGGAGGGGACTGGTAATGAAAAACTGTTTTTT
NA,TRBJ2-2,TRBV4-1,few,CASSQVRGSDTGELFF,TGCGCCAGCAGCCAAGTTCGAGGGAGCGACACCGGGGAGCTGTTTTTT
NA,TRBJ2-1,TRBV6-1,NA,CASSELSYEQFF,TGTGCCAGCAGTGAACTTAGCTATGAGCAGTTCTTC
NA,TRBJ1-2,TRBV30,NA,CAWSRRGALNYGYTF,TGTGCCTGGAGCCGACGGGGGGCATTGAACTATGGCTACACCTTC
NA,TRBJ2-7,TRBV5-6,NA,CASSDLGRQQGDYEQYF,TGTGCCAGCAGCGACCTAGGTAGACAACAGGGTGACTACGAGCAGTACTTC
TRBD2,TRBJ2-5,TRBV19,NA,CASSGGGTQETQYF,TGTGCCAGTAGCGGCGGGGGGACCCAAGAGACCCAGTACTTC
TRBD1,TRBJ1-2,TRBV5-5,NA,CASSLNRGSDGYTF,TGTGCCAGCAGCTTAAACAGGGGATCCGATGGCTACACCTTC
TRBD1,TRBJ1-5,TRBV7-9,few,CASSPTGTGDQPQHF,TGTGCCAGCAGCCCCACCGGGACAGGGGACCAGCCCCAGCATTTT
TRBD1,TRBJ1-2,TRBV6-5,few,CATPDRVHYGYTF,TGTGCCACCCCAGACAGGGTGCACTATGGCTACACCTTC
TRBD2,TRBJ2-5,TRBV7-2,NA,CASSLVFLAGAEETQYF,TGTGCCAGCAGCTTAGTCTTCCTAGCGGGAGCGGAGGAGACCCAGTACTTC
TRBD2,TRBJ2-7,TRBV2,NA,CASRPGLAGYEQYF,TGTGCCAGCAGACCGGGACTAGCGGGATACGAGCAGTACTTC
TRBD1,TRBJ2-7,TRBV5-4,few,CASSSSDRVSYEQYF,TGTGCCAGCAGCTCCTCGGACAGGGTAAGCTACGAGCAGTACTTC
TRBD2,TRBJ2-2,TRBV10-3,NA,CAISGLAGNTGELFF,TGTGCCATCAGTGGACTAGCGGGGAACACCGGGGAGCTGTTTTTT
NA,TRBJ2-6,TRBV7-9,few,CASSLAGALSSGANVLTF,TGTGCCAGCAGCTTAGCAGGGGCCCTAAGCTCTGGGGCCAACGTCCTGACTTTC
NA,TRBJ1-1,TRBV30,NA,CAWRLNRATEAFF,TGTGCCTGGAGATTAAACAGGGCAACTGAAGCTTTCTTT
NA,TRBJ1-2,TRBV5-4,few,CASSPGRERYTF,TGTGCCAGCAGCCCGGGGAGGGAGCGCTACACCTTC
TRBD1,TRBJ1-1,TRBV7-9,few,CASSLGTGGVKSAFF,TGTGCCAGCAGCCTCGGGACAGGGGGCGTAAAGTCAGCTTTCTTT
NA,TRBJ2-7,TRBV5-1,NA,CASSVAGSSYEQYF,TGCGCCAGCAGCGTTGCGGGGAGCTCCTACGAGCAGTACTTC
TRBD1,TRBJ1-2,TRBV9,few,CASSAGGQGSNYGYTF,TGTGCCAGCAGCGCAGGGGGGCAGGGTAGTAACTATGGCTACACCTTC
TRBD2,TRBJ2-4,TRBV19,few,CASSMSVAGVGKNIQYF,TGTGCCAGTAGTATGAGCGTAGCGGGAGTCGGCAAAAACATTCAGTACTTC
NA,TRBJ1-1,TRBV5-4,few,CASSANLNTEAFF,TGTGCCAGCAGCGCTAACTTGAACACTGAAGCTTTCTTT
TRBD1,TRBJ2-7,TRBV19,NA,CASSLRYFGQGEKEPPTYEQYF,TGTGCCAGTTCACTCAGGTATTTTGGACAGGGCGAAAAAGAACCACCAACCTACGAGCAGTACTTC
NA,TRBJ1-2,TRBV10-3,NA,CAISESGQGYGYTF,TGTGCCATCAGTGAGTCTGGTCAGGGCTATGGCTACACCTTC
NA,TRBJ2-1,TRBV5-1,NA,CASSLGGSYNEQFF,TGCGCCAGCAGCTTGGGGGGCAGTTACAATGAGCAGTTCTTC
NA,TRBJ1-5,TRBV19,few,CASTETGRGNQPQHF,TGTGCCAGTACCGAGACAGGAAGGGGCAATCAGCCCCAGCATTTT
TRBD1,TRBJ2-5,TRBV5-4,once,CASSSRGSETQYF,TGTGCCAGCAGCTCCAGGGGGTCGGAGACCCAGTACTTC
NA,TRBJ2-2,TRBV7-6,NA,CASSVHPGELFF,TGTGCCAGCAGCGTACACCCCGGGGAGCTGTTTTTT
NA,TRBJ1-1,TRBV7-9,few,CASSLGGMETEAFF,TGTGCCAGCAGCTTAGGTGGAATGGAGACTGAAGCTTTCTTT
TRBD1,TRBJ2-7,TRBV30,NA,CAFQGAGYEQYF,TGTGCCTTTCAGGGGGCGGGATACGAGCAGTACTTC
NA,TRBJ1-1,TRBV25-1,few,CASSEQGRTEAFF,TGTGCCAGCAGTGAACAGGGAAGGACTGAAGCTTTCTTT
TRBD1,TRBJ1-6,TRBV2,NA,CASGTGSSPLHF,TGTGCTTCCGGGACAGGGAGTTCACCCCTCCACTTT
NA,TRBJ2-7,TRBV27,few,CASSPGGNHEQYF,TGTGCCAGTAGCCCTGGGGGCAACCACGAGCAGTACTTC
TRBD2,TRBJ2-3,TRBV5-6,few,CASSFGRLTDTQCF,TGTGCCAGCAGCTTCGGGAGGCTCACAGATACGCAGTGTTTT
TRBD1,TRBJ2-7,TRBV20-1,few,CSAGTAYEQYF,TGCAGTGCGGGGACAGCCTACGAGCAGTACTTC
NA,TRBJ1-1,TRBV7-2,NA,CASSLVAGGNTEAFF,TGTGCCAGCAGCTTAGTCGCGGGGGGAAACACTGAAGCTTTCTTT
NA,TRBJ2-3,TRBV27,few,CASTLQDPSTDTQYF,TGTGCCAGCACCTTACAAGATCCTAGCACAGATACGCAGTATTTT
TRBD2,TRBJ2-3,TRBV19,few,CASSSQSSGGGDTQYF,TGTGCCAGTAGTAGTCAATCGAGCGGGGGTGGGGATACGCAGTATTTT
TRBD2,TRBJ2-3,TRBV11-2,NA,CASSLFSGGPADTQYF,TGTGCCAGCAGCTTATTTTCGGGGGGGCCCGCAGATACGCAGTATTTT